This entry concerns a single T cell receptor (beta chain). The CDR3 spans 12 residues. Looked up from germline, CDR1 is PRHDT and CDR2 is FYEKMQ (reference sequence). V was cut by 4 bases and J by 3 bases, with 6 bases left in between. The sample is drawn from a study of T cells after yellow fever vaccination. TCRdb used MiXCR to reprocess the 5' RACE reads, holding one entry per CDR3 protein. This table holds 150,000 to 200,000 distinct CDR3 sequences, approximately 10% found once. The origin of this receptor is a young man who received the YFV17D yellow fever vaccine. The chain is built from TRBV13 and TRBJ2-5, with a tentative D call TRBD1 (6 bases). The sample was CD8+ T cells sorted from PBMCs, taken 15 days after the yellow fever booster vaccination. The CDR3 region is CASSYREETQYF. DNA of the CDR3: TGTGCCAGCAGCTACAGGGAAGAGACCCAGTACTTC.